These T cell receptor beta chains were read from a single sample in a study of blood T cell repertoires in COVID-19. Produced via immunoSEQ multiplex PCR; TCRdb's table is partial and in-frame only. The sample contains 90,000 to 140,000 clones, around 84% of which appear only once. The sample was peripheral blood. These receptors all stem from a woman of 80 years or more with acute or convalescent COVID-19. The CDR3 runs from the conserved cysteine through the conserved F or W.

v_gene: TRBV24-1
CDR3aa: CATSDAGTGSEQYF

v_gene: TRBV5-1
CDR3aa: CASSQGGPGDTQYF

v_gene: TRBV6-2/TRBV6-3
CDR3aa: CASSSHRGSTEPPQFF

v_gene: TRBV6-5
CDR3aa: CASSYRQGNEQYF

v_gene: TRBV5-1
CDR3aa: CASSTWTGSTDTQYF

v_gene: TRBV5-1
CDR3aa: CASTPSSYNEQFF

v_gene: TRBV7-9
CDR3aa: CASSLGGANYGYTF

v_gene: TRBV15
CDR3aa: CATSRQTGTSEAFF

v_gene: TRBV6-1
CDR3aa: CASSEVWGENRYTF

v_gene: TRBV11-3
CDR3aa: CASSKGQGRDTEAFF

v_gene: TRBV10-3
CDR3aa: CAISAPSRALGEQYF

v_gene: TRBV10-1
CDR3aa: CASSRGQKNTEAFF

v_gene: TRBV29-1
CDR3aa: CSVVGPTHTGELFF

v_gene: TRBV5-1
CDR3aa: CASAPQTGYNEQFF

v_gene: TRBV5-4
CDR3aa: CASSWGGIRGEQYF

v_gene: TRBV7-9
CDR3aa: CASSHLRGQNEQFF

v_gene: TRBV5-6
CDR3aa: CASSLGLAGVGNEQFF

v_gene: TRBV7-9
CDR3aa: CASSLTGTGGPQHF

v_gene: TRBV23-1
CDR3aa: CASSQSLRADRSEETQYF

v_gene: TRBV5-5
CDR3aa: CASSLDLSGQKETQYF

v_gene: TRBV7-2
CDR3aa: CASSPDQTGRYGYTF

v_gene: TRBV19
CDR3aa: CASNRQGSNQPQHF

v_gene: TRBV24-1
CDR3aa: CATSDTKTGGIHEQYF

v_gene: TRBV24-1
CDR3aa: CATSDYRGAGELFF

v_gene: TRBV29-1
CDR3aa: CSVEEVAGWEVSEQFF

v_gene: TRBV5-4
CDR3aa: CASSQTGTRGNEQFF

v_gene: TRBV7-2
CDR3aa: CASIEQRANGELFF

v_gene: TRBV5-4
CDR3aa: CASSSGTSVTGELFF

v_gene: TRBV10-3
CDR3aa: CATTSDANTGELFF

v_gene: TRBV28
CDR3aa: CASSPRQGAGNTEAFF

v_gene: TRBV4-2
CDR3aa: CASSQRRTSYEQYF

v_gene: TRBV30
CDR3aa: CAWASQGGSGNTIYF